One sample yielded the 31 T cell receptor beta chains listed below, sequenced in a study of cytomegalovirus exposure and HLA in healthy donors. PCR involved 60 Vbeta and 13 Jbeta primers. Clones were sequenced by immunoSEQ multiplex PCR, and TCRdb holds only the in-frame ones, with some missing. The sample includes 200,000 or so clones. The sample taken for sequencing was PBMCs. Receptor source: a boy aged 10-17 years in good health and CMV-seronegative.

V usage is TRBV7-9 and J usage is TRBJ2-1; D possibly corresponds to TRBD1 (6 bases). Germline V gives CDR1 SEHNR, CDR2 FQNEAQ (reference sequence). The V end was cut by 2 bases, the J end by 6 bases, with 17 bases between. CDR3 length equals 16 residues. The CDR3 DNA reads as TGTGCCAGCAGCTTACCCCACAGGGAAGGGATCAATGAGCAGTTCTTC. It codes for CASSLPHREGINEQFF. Full variable domain (missing parts from reference TRBV7-9 and TRBJ2-1): DTGVSQNPRHKITKRGQNVTFRCDPISEHNRLYWYRQTLGQGPEFLTYFQNEAQLEKSRLLSDRFSAERPKGSFSTLEIQRTEQGDSAMYLCASSLPHREGINEQFFGPGTRLTVL.

The chain combines TRBV5-4 with TRBJ2-7; 8 bases are a match to TRBD2. Looked up from germline, CDR1 is SGHNT and CDR2 is YYREEE (reference sequence). J gave up 0 bases and V 4 bases, and 9 bases lay outside the gene matches. This CDR3 contains 16 residues. In nucleotides, the CDR3 is TGTGCCAGCAGCCCTTCTTCCGGGACTAGCTCCTACGAGCAGTACTTC. Its protein product is CASSPSSGTSSYEQYF.

The chain recombines TRBV2 with TRBJ1-6; a possible D gene is TRBD1 (6 bases). CDR1 is SNHLY, CDR2 FYNNEI, per germline. Trimming left V 7 bases short and J 7 bases short, with 17 bases between. The CDR3 contains 15 residues. In nucleotides, the CDR3 is TGTGCCAGCAACCTGAGGGCAGGGGCAAATTCACCCCTCCACTTT. It is translated as CASNLRAGANSPLHF. The variable domain in full, with the rest retrieved from reference TRBV2 and TRBJ1-6, is EPEVTQTPSHQVTQMGQEVILRCVPISNHLYFYWYRQILGQKVEFLVSFYNNEISEKSEIFDDQFSVERPDGSNFTLKIRSTKLEDSAMYFCASNLRAGANSPLHFGNGTRLTVT.

The chain carries TRBV7-3 and TRBJ2-1; 7 bases fit TRBD1. The CDR3 extends over 11 amino acids. The germline V gene has CDR1 SGHTA and CDR2 FQGTGA. With V trimmed by 8 bases and J by 8 bases, 3 bases remained unmatched. The CDR3 is CASSRGHEQFF. CDR3 bases: TGTGCCAGCTCGAGGGGGCATGAGCAGTTCTTC.

CDR3 amino acids: CASSLGTGAYEQYF. In DNA form, the CDR3 reads TGTGCCAGCAGCCTCGGGACAGGGGCCTACGAGCAGTACTTC. J is TRBJ2-5 and V is TRBV7-6, with 10 bases matching TRBD1. The J call is uncertain, as TRBJ2-7 better fits the DNA end. The CDR3 has 14 amino acids. Germline assignment: CDR1 SGHVS and CDR2 FNYEAQ.

J is TRBJ1-4 and V is TRBV13; 7 nucleotides align to TRBD1. Germline V lookup: CDR1 PRHDT, CDR2 FYEKMQ (reference sequence). This CDR3 has 17 residues. J was trimmed by 3 bases and V by 5 bases; bases with no gene match: 12. In DNA, the CDR3 is TGTGCCAGCAGCAATCGCGGGACAGCTAAACCTAATGAAAAACTGTTTTTT. Its translation: CASSNRGTAKPNEKLFF.

The chain links TRBV6-6 to TRBJ2-1, with D perhaps TRBD1 (5 bases). Per germline, CDR1 MNHNY and CDR2 SVGAGI (reference sequence). This CDR3 is 16 amino acids long. V was pared by 0 bases and J by 6 bases, with 15 bases between. CDR3 region: CASSYSGQGLTNEQFF. CDR3 DNA sequence: TGTGCCAGCAGTTACTCGGGGCAGGGCCTAACCAATGAGCAGTTCTTC.

About this clone: Within the sample, other DNA sequences also encode this same CDR3. CDR3 amino acids: CASSVGGDRYNEQFF. The CDR3 region has the DNA TGTGCCAGCAGCGTAGGGGGGGACAGATACAATGAGCAGTTCTTC. The chain couples TRBV9 to TRBJ2-1, with a tentative D call TRBD1 (7 bases). The germline V gene encodes CDR1 SGDLS and CDR2 YYNGEE. The V gene lost 0 bases and the J gene lost 4 bases, with 11 bases spanning the gap. The CDR3 has 15 amino acids.

The chain recombines TRBV2 with TRBJ2-7, with D perhaps TRBD1 (6 bases). Germline V lookup: CDR1 SNHLY, CDR2 FYNNEI. CDR3 length: 14 residues. V dropped 2 bases and J dropped 0 bases, with 8 bases sitting between them. CDR3 DNA: TGTGCCAGCAGTGAAAGGGGGTTCTCCTACGAGCAGTACTTC. Translated, it gives CASSERGFSYEQYF.

The chain couples TRBV5-1 to TRBJ2-3; 7 bases fit TRBD1. The CDR3 totals 14 residues. Trimming took 9 bases from V and 2 from J; bases not matched to a gene: 9. Germline-derived CDR1 and CDR2 are SGHRS and YFSETQ. The CDR3 nucleotides are TGCGCCACCCGGAACAGGGGTTACACAGATACGCAGTATTTT. Amino acid sequence: CATRNRGYTDTQYF.

The rearrangement uses TRBV27 and TRBJ1-2; no definite D call. V lost 3 bases and J lost 2, with 13 bases in between. The CDR3 runs to 15 residues. Germline CDR1 and CDR2: MNHEY and SMNVEV (reference sequence). The CDR3 DNA sequence: TGTGCCAGCAGTTTCCAACTGGGAGGCAACTATGGCTACACCTTC. It translates to CASSFQLGGNYGYTF.

Written as DNA, the CDR3 is TGCGCCAGCAGCTTGGGTGGGGGCGCGTCTAATGAAAAACTGTTTTTT. Amino acids: CASSLGGGASNEKLFF. The chain couples TRBV5-1 to TRBJ1-4, with D possibly matching TRBD1 (6 bases). V shed 0 bases and J shed 3 bases, with 12 bases lying between them. This CDR3 spans 16 amino acids. Germline CDR1 SGHRS, CDR2 YFSETQ.

V usage is TRBV7-9 and J usage is TRBJ1-6; D not resolved. Germline V lookup: CDR1 SEHNR, CDR2 FQNEAQ (reference sequence). The CDR3 has 12 residues. Trimming stripped 3 bases from V and 7 bases from J, with 4 bases between. The CDR3 reads CASSFVNSPLHF. DNA of the CDR3: TGTGCCAGCAGCTTCGTAAATTCACCCCTCCACTTT.

The V gene is TRBV27, the J gene TRBJ2-3; TRBD2 aligns across 10 bases. Looked up from germline, CDR1 is MNHEY and CDR2 is SMNVEV (reference sequence). The CDR3 loop spans 15 amino acids. The V segment lost 7 bases and the J segment 6 bases; nucleotides outside the gene matches: 10. CDR3 in amino acids: CASILQRGGRDTQYF. The CDR3 DNA is TGTGCCAGCATCCTCCAGCGGGGGGGCCGGGATACGCAGTATTTT.

In DNA form, the CDR3 reads TGTGCCAGCAGCTTAGAAGGCAGGGCGAACACTGAAGCTTTCTTT. It codes for CASSLEGRANTEAFF. J is TRBJ1-1 and V is TRBV7-8; possible D gene TRBD1, 5 bases. CDR1 SGHVS and CDR2 FQNEAQ come from the germline V gene. Trimming left V 1 base short and J 1 base short, with 10 bases between. The CDR3 covers 15 residues.

V usage is TRBV7-2 and J usage is TRBJ1-1, with D perhaps matching TRBD1 (6 bases). Per the germline V gene, CDR1 is SGHTA and CDR2 is FQGNSA. There are 15 residues in the CDR3. The ends were cut back, 1 base at V and 5 bases at J, with 14 bases in the middle. Here the CDR3 DNA reads TGTGCCAGCAGCTTAGGGGGAGGGGGATGGACTGAAGCTTTCTTT. Translation: CASSLGGGGWTEAFF.

As to this clone: An end of the junction does not agree with germline; a read error may underlie this. The chain couples TRBV5-1 to TRBJ2-7; 7 bases are shared with TRBD2. The CDR3 is made up of 13 amino acids. Germline V gene data show CDR1 as SGHRS and CDR2 as YFSETQ. This chain's CDR3 is CASSLGLANERYF. For the CDR3, the DNA is TGCGCCAGCAGCTTGGGACTAGCAAACGAGCGGTACTTC. The full variable domain, rest sourced from reference TRBV5-1 and TRBJ2-7, is KAGVTQTPRYLIKTRGQQVTLSCSPISGHRSVSWYQQTPGQGLQFLFEYFSETQRNKGNFPGRFSGRQFSNSRSEMNVSTLELGDSALYLCASSLGLANERYFGPGTRLTVT.

The chain carries TRBV14 and TRBJ2-6; D call uncertain. The germline CDR1 and CDR2 sequences are SGHDN and FVKESK. The CDR3 is made up of 19 amino acids. V was cut by 0 bases and J by 0 bases, with 15 bases left in between. DNA of the CDR3: TGTGCCAGCAGCCAAGATCGGCCCGACTTGGTCTCTGGGGCCAACGTCCTGACTTTC. This gives the protein CASSQDRPDLVSGANVLTF.

The chain carries TRBV4-1 and TRBJ1-4, with TRBD1 matching over 12 bases. Looked up from germline, CDR1 is MGHRA and CDR2 is YSYEKL. The CDR3 sequence is 17 residues long. J gave up 7 bases and V 3 bases, and 9 bases lay outside the gene matches. CDR3 region: CASSHWDRGLKGEKLFF. DNA of the CDR3: TGCGCCAGCAGCCATTGGGACAGGGGGCTGAAGGGTGAAAAACTGTTTTTT.

The chain has TRBV6-6 and TRBJ2-7; 8 bases agree with TRBD1. This CDR3 spans 15 amino acids. Germline CDR1 reads MNHNY; CDR2 reads SVGAGI (reference sequence). Losses at the gene ends were 6 bases for V and 1 base for J; bases not matched to a gene: 8. The CDR3 DNA is TGTGCCAGCAGGCCTGACAGGGGCCGGTCCTACGAGCAGTACTTC. Amino acid sequence: CASRPDRGRSYEQYF.

The chain recombines TRBV7-6 with TRBJ1-5; D might be TRBD1 (6 bases). Trimming stripped 11 bases from V and 1 base from J, with 9 bases between. Germline V gene sequence: CDR1 SGHVS, CDR2 FNYEAQ. The length of the CDR3 is 12 residues. The CDR3 protein is CAEQGSNQPQHF. CDR3 coding DNA: TGTGCCGAACAGGGAAGCAATCAGCCCCAGCATTTT.

This chain links TRBV7-9 with TRBJ1-3; D is unresolved. The CDR3 extends over 14 amino acids. Trimming took off 8 bases at V and 0 bases at J, with 11 bases between the two ends. CDR1 and CDR2 (germline): SEHNR, FQNEAQ (reference sequence). CDR3 bases: TGTGCCAGCCCGAGGAGAGGCTCTGGAAACACCATATATTTT. As protein: CASPRRGSGNTIYF.

The V call is TRBV25-1, the J call TRBJ1-2; 9 bases agree with TRBD1. CDR1 and CDR2 (germline): MGHDK, SYGVNS. The CDR3 is made up of 15 amino acids. Trimming took 1 base from V and 7 from J; bases not matched to a gene: 7. This CDR3 reads CASSELADRGLGYTF. The CDR3 DNA follows: TGTGCCAGCAGTGAATTGGCGGACAGGGGTCTTGGCTACACCTTC.

The chain carries TRBV19 and TRBJ1-2, with TRBD1 as a possible D gene (6 bases). In germline, CDR1 is LNHDA, CDR2 SQIVND (reference sequence). CDR3 length: 12 amino acids. V lost 1 base to trimming and J lost 11 bases, with 11 bases between them. CDR3: CASSIADSRYTF. The CDR3 DNA is TGTGCCAGTAGTATAGCGGACAGTAGGTACACCTTC. Full variable domain (rest looked up from reference TRBV19 and TRBJ1-2): DGGITQSPKYLFRKEGQNVTLSCEQNLNHDAMYWYRQDPGQGLRLIYYSQIVNDFQKGDIAEGYSVSREKKESFPLTVTSAQKNPTAFYLCASSIADSRYTFGSGTRLTVV.

This chain joins TRBV27 and TRBJ1-1, with TRBD1 matching over 10 bases. The CDR3 totals 13 residues. Germline trimming cut 6 bases from V and 10 bases from J; bases unmatched to any gene: 8. Germline CDR1 MNHEY, CDR2 SMNVEV (reference sequence). CDR3 region: CASSPTGGKVAFF. The CDR3 nucleotides read TGTGCCAGCAGCCCGACAGGGGGCAAGGTAGCTTTCTTT.

The chain uses TRBV5-1 and TRBJ2-1; TRBD2 is a possible D gene (6 bases). There are 16 residues in the CDR3. Looked up from germline, CDR1 is SGHRS and CDR2 is YFSETQ. Between the trimmed V and J ends, which lost 1 base and 0 bases, there was a span of 11 bases. The CDR3 DNA reads TGCGCCAGCAGCTTGCCCGCGGACTACTCCTACAATGAGCAGTTCTTC. As protein: CASSLPADYSYNEQFF.

V and J are TRBV19 and TRBJ2-3; possibly TRBD2 for D (5 bases). Germline CDR1 reads LNHDA; CDR2 reads SQIVND (reference sequence). This CDR3 has 13 residues. Trimming removed 4 bases at V and 6 bases at J, with 11 bases between. CDR3 coding DNA: TGTGCCAGTAGTAAGGCAGGCGGGGATACGCAGTATTTT. It encodes CASSKAGGDTQYF.

The rearrangement joins TRBV5-1 to TRBJ1-4; TRBD1 aligns across 8 bases. This CDR3 has 14 amino acids. Germline lookup yields CDR1 SGHRS and CDR2 YFSETQ. J lost 7 bases, V lost 4 bases, and 6 bases had no gene match. CDR3 loop: CASSIQGAGEKLFF. The CDR3 DNA reads TGCGCCAGCAGCATCCAGGGGGCGGGTGAAAAACTGTTTTTT.

The rearrangement links TRBV7-3 to TRBJ2-5; D is perhaps TRBD2 (5 bases). CDR1 is SGHTA, CDR2 FQGTGA, per germline. The CDR3 covers 15 residues. The V gene lost 1 base and the J gene lost 5 bases, with 14 bases spanning the gap. CDR3 sequence: CASSLSPGSWETQYF. The CDR3 nucleotides read TGTGCCAGCAGCTTAAGCCCGGGGTCCTGGGAGACCCAGTACTTC.

The gene calls are TRBV28 and TRBJ2-5; 7 nucleotides agree with TRBD2. Trimming removed 8 bases from V and 2 bases from J; junction bases left unmatched: 5. Germline loops: CDR1 MDHEN, CDR2 SYDVKM. The CDR3 totals 13 residues. The CDR3 sequence: CASVLGGQETQYF. The CDR3 DNA sequence: TGTGCCAGCGTGTTGGGGGGGCAAGAGACCCAGTACTTC.

V is TRBV7-9 and J is TRBJ1-6, with 8 bases matching TRBD1. The ends lost 5 bases at V and 7 bases at J; junction bases unmatched: 4. The CDR3 has 14 amino acids. The germline V gene has CDR1 SEHNR and CDR2 FQNEAQ (reference sequence). In DNA, the CDR3 is TGTGCCAGCAGCGTAACAGGGGGGAATTCACCCCTCCACTTT. Translating gives CASSVTGGNSPLHF.